The 10 T cell receptor beta chains given below trace back to one sample, sequenced in a study of cytomegalovirus exposure and HLA in healthy donors. Assay used: immunoSEQ multiplex PCR; TCRdb lists only in-frame clones, some missing. The profile shows over 200,000 clones, 83% of them singletons. The specimen sequenced was PBMCs. All receptors derive from a woman aged 18-30 years in good health and CMV-seronegative.

The chain links TRBV5-1 to TRBJ2-2; possible D gene TRBD2, 6 bases. V was cut by 4 bases and J by 2 bases, with 9 bases left in between. The length of the CDR3 is 14 residues. Germline V lookup: CDR1 SGHRS, CDR2 YFSETQ. CDR3 protein: CASSPRDNTGELFF. As DNA, the CDR3 is TGCGCCAGCAGCCCGCGGGACAACACCGGGGAGCTGTTTTTT.

This clone came up once. The chain joins TRBV27 to TRBJ2-7; TRBD1 matches at 10 bases. V shed 7 bases and J 6 bases; nucleotides not matched to a gene: 9. CDR3 size: 14 residues. Germline V lookup: CDR1 MNHEY, CDR2 SMNVEV (reference sequence). The CDR3 protein is CASTLGQGSGEQYF. CDR3 nucleotides: TGTGCCAGCACCCTGGGACAGGGGTCGGGCGAGCAGTACTTC.

The V call is TRBV5-1, the J call TRBJ2-5; D possibly uses TRBD1 or TRBD2 (5 bases each). Trimming shortened V by 1 base and J by 1 base, and 11 bases separated the two germline ends. The germline V gene has CDR1 SGHRS and CDR2 YFSETQ. The length of the CDR3 is 15 residues. The CDR3 loop is CASSLPSGTQETQYF. The CDR3 DNA reads TGCGCCAGCAGCTTGCCCTCGGGGACCCAAGAGACCCAGTACTTC.

The genes are TRBV29-1 and TRBJ2-7; TRBD2 matches 9 bases. The V gene's germline CDR1 is SQVTM and CDR2 ANQGSEA. J gave up 1 base and V 1 base, and 2 bases lay outside the gene matches. This CDR3 spans 14 amino acids. DNA of the CDR3: TGCAGCGTTGAAGGGACTAGCGCATCCTACGAGCAGTACTTC. Residues: CSVEGTSASYEQYF.

J is TRBJ1-1 and V is TRBV5-6; D remains ambiguous. Germline CDR1 SGHDT, CDR2 YYEEEE. The CDR3 is made up of 14 amino acids. The V end lost 0 bases, the J end lost 0 bases, and 6 bases lay between the germline ends. The CDR3 bases are TGTGCCAGCAGCTTGGGTCGGTTGAACACTGAAGCTTTCTTT. Encoded protein: CASSLGRLNTEAFF.

This clone showed up just a few times. V gene TRBV5-1 combines with J gene TRBJ1-5; D uncertain. V lost 7 bases, J lost 4 bases, and 9 bases lay in between. The CDR3 is made up of 12 amino acids. Germline V gene data show CDR1 as SGHRS and CDR2 as YFSETQ. In nucleotides, the CDR3 is TGCGCCAGCTCCCCGGGGAATCAGCCCCAGCATTTT. Translating it yields CASSPGNQPQHF.

The chain carries TRBV6-6 and TRBJ1-4, with a weak D call TRBD1 (6 bases). The CDR3 loop spans 16 amino acids. V was shortened by 8 bases and J by 2 bases, with 18 bases between the two germline ends. Germline V CDR1 and CDR2: MNHNY, SVGAGI (reference sequence). As DNA, the CDR3 is TGTGCCAGCTCTTATTGGGGGCCGCCGACTAATGAAAAACTGTTTTTT. Its protein is CASSYWGPPTNEKLFF.

The chain combines TRBV29-1 with TRBJ2-3, with 8 bases that match TRBD2. This CDR3 comprises 15 residues. Germline CDR1 SQVTM, CDR2 ANQGSEA. V lost 4 bases and J lost 0; bases outside the gene matches: 6. The CDR3 here is CSVAGSGASTDTQYF. CDR3 nucleotide sequence: TGCAGCGTTGCGGGTAGCGGGGCTAGCACAGATACGCAGTATTTT.

J is TRBJ2-6 and V is TRBV29-1, with D possibly matching TRBD1 (6 bases). The ends were cut back, 6 bases at V and 2 bases at J, with 8 bases in the middle. Germline CDR1 is SQVTM and CDR2 is ANQGSEA. This CDR3 is built from 13 residues. The CDR3 DNA reads TGCAGCGTCTACAGGGCTGGGGCCAACGTCCTGACTTTC. It translates to CSVYRAGANVLTF.

This clone was seen a handful of times. The chain uses TRBV6-1 and TRBJ2-1; D is unresolved. Germline CDR1 reads MNHNS; CDR2 reads SASEGT. V was trimmed by 8 bases and J by 9 bases, leaving 17 bases between them. The CDR3 is made up of 13 amino acids. The CDR3 region is CASCTPDTVEQFF. CDR3 nucleotides: TGTGCCAGCTGCACACCCGATACTGTTGAGCAGTTCTTC.